These T cell receptor beta chains were read from a single sample in a study of vaccination effects on CD4 cells after COVID-19. These receptors' targets are unknown. Here immunoSEQ multiplex PCR was the method, and the copy in TCRdb shows in-frame clones only, minus some. The sample lists fewer than 90,000 clones, roughly 80% occurring once. The sample was CD4+ T cells from PBMCs cultured with HCoV-OC43 spike peptides, taken after COVID-19 vaccination. The receptors derive from a human donor who received a COVID-19 vaccine. The CDR3 runs from the conserved cysteine through the conserved F or W. A D gene is named only where the DNA matches it firmly. Clone size is stated in some rows and not others, as once, few, many or a class when expanded.

.,TRBV4-1,TRBJ2-3,TRBD1,CASSRGQASWDTQYF,TGCGCCAGCAGCCGCGGACAGGCGAGCTGGGATACGCAGTATTTT
.,TRBV6-5,TRBJ2-3,.,CASSYRGSDTQYF,TGTGCCAGCAGTTACAGGGGATCGGATACGCAGTATTTT
.,TRBV5-4,TRBJ2-5,.,CASSSTDPSVGTQYF,TGTGCCAGCAGCTCGACCGACCCTAGCGTAGGGACCCAGTACTTC
.,TRBV29-1,TRBJ2-3,TRBD2,CSVEGPAGDFSTDTQYF,TGCAGCGTTGAAGGGCCAGCGGGGGACTTTAGCACAGATACGCAGTATTTT
.,TRBV5-4,TRBJ2-2,.,CASSLVPTKGTGELFF,TGTGCCAGCAGCTTGGTGCCGACAAAGGGCACCGGGGAGCTGTTTTTT
few,TRBV3-1/TRBV3-2,TRBJ2-1,.,CASSQSVNEQFF,TGTGCCAGCAGCCAATCTGTTAATGAGCAGTTCTTC
.,TRBV5-1,TRBJ1-3,TRBD1,CASRAGTGAEGNTIYF,TGCGCCAGCAGAGCTGGAACAGGGGCAGAGGGAAACACCATATATTTT
.,TRBV7-9,TRBJ1-2,TRBD1,CASTTTGDYGYTF,TGTGCCAGCACTACAACAGGGGACTATGGCTACACCTTC
few,TRBV7-8,TRBJ2-2,TRBD2,CASSPTRKRGIANTGELFF,TGTGCCAGCAGCCCGACTAGGAAGCGGGGGATCGCGAACACCGGGGAGCTGTTTTTT
.,TRBV19,TRBJ1-5,.,CASSIDSGPQPQHF,TGTGCCAGTAGTATAGATTCGGGACCACAGCCCCAGCATTTT